Following are 8 T cell receptor beta chains from one sample sequenced in a study of blood T cell repertoires in COVID-19. The protocol was immunoSEQ multiplex PCR, while the TCRdb copy is restricted to in-frame clones and leaves out a portion. The table has roughly 250,000 clones, about 86% seen once. Specimen: peripheral blood. These receptors all stem from a man between 35 and 55 years old with active or convalescent COVID-19.

The J gene is TRBJ2-1, the V gene TRBV7-6, with 8 bases lining up with TRBD2. With V trimmed by 1 base and J by 3 bases, 5 bases remained unmatched. CDR3 length: 16 residues. Germline loops: CDR1 SGHVS, CDR2 FNYEAQ. The CDR3 sequence is CASSLGSGSGYNEQFF. CDR3 in DNA: TGTGCCAGCAGCTTAGGGAGCGGGAGTGGCTACAATGAGCAGTTCTTC.

This chain connects TRBV6-5 to TRBJ1-2; no firm D call. This CDR3 is 13 amino acids long. Trimming removed 8 bases at V and 5 bases at J, with 15 bases between. Germline CDR1 reads MNHEY; CDR2 reads SVGAGI. CDR3 nucleotides: TGTGCCAGCTGGAGCGGTGCAGTTTATGGCTACACCTTC. As protein: CASWSGAVYGYTF.

The V gene is TRBV2, the J gene TRBJ1-4; D is possibly TRBD1 (5 bases). The CDR3 has 14 residues. Germline V gene data show CDR1 as SNHLY and CDR2 as FYNNEI. The V end lost 4 bases, the J end lost 8 bases, and 14 bases lay between the germline ends. The CDR3 coding sequence is TGTGCCAGCAGTGTGGACGGGGGAGGCGAAAAACTGTTTTTT. It specifies CASSVDGGGEKLFF.

The V gene is TRBV28, the J gene TRBJ1-1; D is possibly TRBD1 (6 bases). V shed 11 bases and J shed 0 bases, with 13 bases lying between them. CDR3 length: 13 amino acids. Germline values: CDR1 MDHEN, CDR2 SYDVKM. CDR3 sequence (DNA): TGTGCCGCCACGGGGGGCGTGAACACTGAAGCTTTCTTT. This codes for CAATGGVNTEAFF.

The chain has TRBV28 and TRBJ2-5; D is perhaps TRBD1 (6 bases). Trimming took off 5 bases at V and 4 bases at J, with 26 bases between the two ends. This CDR3 comprises 18 residues. CDR1 and CDR2 (germline): MDHEN, SYDVKM. The CDR3 DNA reads TGTGCCAGCAGTGGGGGCCACCTCAGGGACAACCCCCCAGAGACCCAGTACTTC. Amino acid sequence: CASSGGHLRDNPPETQYF.

The chain is built from TRBV25-1 and TRBJ1-2; D uncertain. Germline CDR1 and CDR2: MGHDK and SYGVNS. V lost 3 bases and J lost 6, with 11 bases in between. This CDR3 contains 13 residues. CDR3 amino acids: CASSEQRRDGYTF. Here the CDR3 DNA reads TGTGCCAGCAGTGAGCAAAGGAGGGATGGCTACACCTTC.

This clone was detected only once. V is TRBV11-3 and J is TRBJ2-7; 7 nucleotides line up with TRBD1. CDR1 is SGHNT, CDR2 YENEEA, per germline. V lost 0 bases, J lost 4 bases, and 12 bases stayed unmatched. The CDR3 extends over 17 amino acids. This CDR3 is CASSLETQGELYYEQYF. The CDR3 DNA is TGTGCCAGCAGCTTAGAAACGCAGGGGGAGCTCTATTACGAGCAGTACTTC.

The chain is built from TRBV30 and TRBJ2-1, with D hard to call. Looked up from germline, CDR1 is GTSNPN and CDR2 is SVGIG (reference sequence). This CDR3 region has 16 residues. Trimming removed 5 bases at V and 0 bases at J, with 17 bases between. The CDR3 spells CAWERGAPSSYNEQFF. The CDR3 DNA follows: TGTGCCTGGGAAAGAGGTGCCCCTAGCTCCTACAATGAGCAGTTCTTC.